The sequence of this TCR beta chain was determined in a study of cytomegalovirus exposure and HLA in healthy donors. The PCR had 60 Vbeta and 13 Jbeta primers. Original processing methods: Roughly 80 million unique TCR beta chains, 9.5 million to 14 million shared, were counted in a later analysis. Data came from immunoSEQ multiplex PCR; TCRdb stores just in-frame clones and leaves some out. D and trimming were read from the DNA, whereas the V and J calls and clone size are those reported in that table. The sample contains about 82,000 clones, less than 80% of which appear only once. The CDR3 spans 15 residues. Germline values: CDR1 LGHNA, CDR2 YNFKEQ. After removal of 7 bases from V and 5 bases from J, the junction contained 7 bases not matched to a gene. Study-level results: Cytomegalovirus status was reportedly diagnosed by the classifier with high specificity and sensitivity.

Comments on this clone: Its antigen is unknown.

Donors likely had unrecorded immune exposures despite being nominally healthy when sampled. The TCR originated in a human donor in good health. Sequencing was done on a sample of PBMCs. The chain links TRBV4-2 to TRBJ2-3, with TRBD2 matching 12 bases. CDR3 in amino acids: CASNLAGGPKDTQYF. The CDR3 DNA follows: TGTGCCAGCAATCTAGCGGGGGGGCCGAAAGATACGCAGTATTTT.